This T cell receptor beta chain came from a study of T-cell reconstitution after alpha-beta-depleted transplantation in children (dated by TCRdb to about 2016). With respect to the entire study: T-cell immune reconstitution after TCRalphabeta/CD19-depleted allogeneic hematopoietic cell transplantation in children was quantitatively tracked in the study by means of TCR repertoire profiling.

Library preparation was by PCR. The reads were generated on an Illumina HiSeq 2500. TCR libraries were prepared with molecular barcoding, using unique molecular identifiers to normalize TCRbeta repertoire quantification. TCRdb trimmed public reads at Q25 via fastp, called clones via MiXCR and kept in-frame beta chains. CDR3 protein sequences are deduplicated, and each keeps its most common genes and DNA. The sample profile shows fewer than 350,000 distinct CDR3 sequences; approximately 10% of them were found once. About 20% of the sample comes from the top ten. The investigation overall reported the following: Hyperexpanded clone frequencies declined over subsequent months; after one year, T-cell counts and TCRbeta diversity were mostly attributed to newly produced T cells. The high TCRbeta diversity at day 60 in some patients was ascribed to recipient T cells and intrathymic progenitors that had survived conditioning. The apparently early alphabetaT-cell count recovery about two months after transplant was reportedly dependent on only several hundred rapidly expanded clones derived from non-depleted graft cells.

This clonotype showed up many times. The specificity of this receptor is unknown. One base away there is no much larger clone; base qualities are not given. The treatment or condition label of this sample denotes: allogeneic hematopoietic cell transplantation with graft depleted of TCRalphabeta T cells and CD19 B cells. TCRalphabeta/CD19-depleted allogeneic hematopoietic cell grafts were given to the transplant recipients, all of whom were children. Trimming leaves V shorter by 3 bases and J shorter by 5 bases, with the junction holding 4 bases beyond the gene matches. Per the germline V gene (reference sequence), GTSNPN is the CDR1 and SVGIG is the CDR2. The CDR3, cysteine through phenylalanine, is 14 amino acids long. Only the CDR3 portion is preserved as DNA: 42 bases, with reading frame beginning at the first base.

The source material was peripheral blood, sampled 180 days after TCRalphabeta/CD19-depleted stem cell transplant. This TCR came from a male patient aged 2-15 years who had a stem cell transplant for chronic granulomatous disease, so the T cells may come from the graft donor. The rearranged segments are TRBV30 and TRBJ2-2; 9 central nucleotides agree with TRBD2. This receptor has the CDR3 CAWRGAGGTGELFF. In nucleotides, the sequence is TGTGCCTGGAGAGGAGCGGGAGGAACCGGGGAGCTGTTTTTT.